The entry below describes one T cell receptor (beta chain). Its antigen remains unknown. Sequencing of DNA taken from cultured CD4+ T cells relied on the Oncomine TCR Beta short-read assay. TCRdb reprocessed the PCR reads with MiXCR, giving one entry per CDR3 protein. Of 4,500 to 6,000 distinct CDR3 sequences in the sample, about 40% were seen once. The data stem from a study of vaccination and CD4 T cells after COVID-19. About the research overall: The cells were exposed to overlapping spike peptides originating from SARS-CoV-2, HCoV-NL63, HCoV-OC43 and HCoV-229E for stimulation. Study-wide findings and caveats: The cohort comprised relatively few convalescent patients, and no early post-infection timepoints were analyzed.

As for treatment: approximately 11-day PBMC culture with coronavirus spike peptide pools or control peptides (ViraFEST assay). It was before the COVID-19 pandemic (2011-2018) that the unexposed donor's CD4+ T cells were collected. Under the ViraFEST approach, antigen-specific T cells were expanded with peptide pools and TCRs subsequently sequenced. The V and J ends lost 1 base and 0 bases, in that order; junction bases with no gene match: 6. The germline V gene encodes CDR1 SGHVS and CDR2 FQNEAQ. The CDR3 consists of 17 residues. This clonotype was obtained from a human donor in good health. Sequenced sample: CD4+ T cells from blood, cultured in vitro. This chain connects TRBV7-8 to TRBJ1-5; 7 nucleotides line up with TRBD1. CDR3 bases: TGTGCCAGCAGCTTAGGGGCAGGGGGAGGTAGCAATCAGCCCCAGCATTTT. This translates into CASSLGAGGGSNQPQHF.